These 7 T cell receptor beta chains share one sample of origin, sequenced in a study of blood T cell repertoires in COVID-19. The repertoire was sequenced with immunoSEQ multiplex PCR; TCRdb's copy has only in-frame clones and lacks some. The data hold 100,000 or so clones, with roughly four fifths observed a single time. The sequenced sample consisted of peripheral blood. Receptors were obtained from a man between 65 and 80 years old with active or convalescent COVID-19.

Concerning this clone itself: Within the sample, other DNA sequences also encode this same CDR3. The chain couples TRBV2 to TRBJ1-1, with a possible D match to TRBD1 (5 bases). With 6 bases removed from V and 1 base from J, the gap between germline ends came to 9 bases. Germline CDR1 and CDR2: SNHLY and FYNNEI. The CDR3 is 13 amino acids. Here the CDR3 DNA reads TGTGCCAGCAGGGGCGACAGGAACACTGAAGCTTTCTTT. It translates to CASRGDRNTEAFF.

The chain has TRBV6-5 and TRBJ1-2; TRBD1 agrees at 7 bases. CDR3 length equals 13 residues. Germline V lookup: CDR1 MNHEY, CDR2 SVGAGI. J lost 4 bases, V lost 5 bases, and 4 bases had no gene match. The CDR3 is CASSRGGGYGYTF. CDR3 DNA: TGTGCCAGCAGTAGAGGGGGCGGCTATGGCTACACCTTC.

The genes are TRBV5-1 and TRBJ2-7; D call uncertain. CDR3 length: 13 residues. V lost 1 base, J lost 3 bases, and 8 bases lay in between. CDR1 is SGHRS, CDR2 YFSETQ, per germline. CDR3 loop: CASSLTDHYEQYF. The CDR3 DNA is TGCGCCAGCAGCTTGACAGACCACTACGAGCAGTACTTC.

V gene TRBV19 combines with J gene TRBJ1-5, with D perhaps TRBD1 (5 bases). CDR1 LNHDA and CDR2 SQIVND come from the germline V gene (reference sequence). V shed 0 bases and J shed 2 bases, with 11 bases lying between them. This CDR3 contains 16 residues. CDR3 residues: CASSIDRQGGNQPQHF. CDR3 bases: TGTGCCAGTAGTATAGATCGCCAGGGCGGCAATCAGCCCCAGCATTTT.

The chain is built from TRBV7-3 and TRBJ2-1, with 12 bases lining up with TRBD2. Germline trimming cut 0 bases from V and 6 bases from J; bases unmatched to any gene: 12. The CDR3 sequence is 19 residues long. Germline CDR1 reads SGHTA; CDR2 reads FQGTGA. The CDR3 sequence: CASSLTRIRTSGRSNEQFF. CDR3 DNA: TGTGCCAGCAGCTTAACCCGGATTCGAACTAGCGGGAGGAGCAATGAGCAGTTCTTC.

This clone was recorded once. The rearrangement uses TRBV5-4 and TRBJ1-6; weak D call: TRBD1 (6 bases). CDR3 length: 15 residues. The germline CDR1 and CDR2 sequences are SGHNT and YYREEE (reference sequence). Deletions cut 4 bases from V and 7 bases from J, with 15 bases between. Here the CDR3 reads CASSGTGTRNSPLHF. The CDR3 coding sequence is TGTGCCAGCAGCGGAACCGGGACAAGGAATTCACCCCTCCACTTT.

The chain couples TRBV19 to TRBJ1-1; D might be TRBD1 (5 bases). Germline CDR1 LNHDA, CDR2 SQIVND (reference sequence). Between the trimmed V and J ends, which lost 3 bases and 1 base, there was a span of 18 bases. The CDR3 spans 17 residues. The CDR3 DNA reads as TGTGCCAGTAGTATGGCTCAGGGCGCCGCCAGGAACACTGAAGCTTTCTTT. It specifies CASSMAQGAARNTEAFF.